The 32 T cell receptor beta chains presented below share a single source sample, sequenced in a study of T cells in Graves' hyperthyroidism and ophthalmopathy. Regions amplified from RNA transcripts were the TCR beta CDR3 regions. The HTBI primer set drove a first-round RT-PCR of the TCR CDR3. TCRdb used MiXCR to reprocess the multiplex PCR reads, holding one entry per CDR3 protein. The top ten clones hold around 4.1% of a sample with hundreds of thousands of distinct CDR3 sequences, roughly 14% of them seen once. The sample consisted of blood. The receptors originated from a middle-aged woman with Graves' ophthalmopathy.

The gene calls are TRBV6-5 and TRBJ2-7; 9 bases agree with TRBD1. The V and J ends lost 4 bases and 5 bases, in that order; junction bases with no gene match: 6. Germline assignment: CDR1 MNHEY and CDR2 SVGAGI. This CDR3 is built from 14 residues. CDR3 DNA sequence: TGTGCCAGCAGTTTCCGGGACAGGGCCCACGAGCAGTACTTC. Translated: CASSFRDRAHEQYF.

This clonotype was seen only a few times. This chain uses TRBV29-1 with TRBJ1-5, with D unclear. Trimming shortened V by 3 bases and J by 3 bases, and 9 bases separated the two germline ends. This CDR3 has 13 amino acids. Germline V CDR1 and CDR2: SQVTM, ANQGSEA. CDR3 coding DNA: TGCAGCGTTGATTTGGGAAACAATCAGCCCCAGCATTTT. As protein: CSVDLGNNQPQHF.

This clonotype was seen at least ten times. The CDR3 bases are TGCAGTGCTACCCCGGACGGACCCGCGCCCTACGAGCAGTACTTC. This gives the protein CSATPDGPAPYEQYF. V and J are TRBV20-1 and TRBJ2-7; D is undetermined. The V end was cut by 4 bases, the J end by 2 bases, with 18 bases between. The CDR3 totals 15 residues. Per germline, CDR1 DFQATT and CDR2 SNEGSKA (reference sequence).

This chain links TRBV12-3 or TRBV12-4 with TRBJ1-2; D perhaps matches TRBD1 (5 bases). This CDR3 region has 13 residues. V was clipped by 5 bases and J by 4 bases, with 11 bases between them. DNA for the CDR3: TGTGCCAGCAGTGGGGACGAAAGCTATGGCTACACCTTC. This codes for CASSGDESYGYTF.

This clonotype was picked up many times. The chain has TRBV20-1 and TRBJ1-2; a possible D gene is TRBD1 (6 bases). Trimming took off 3 bases at V and 2 bases at J, with 16 bases between the two ends. Germline values: CDR1 DFQATT, CDR2 SNEGSKA (reference sequence). The CDR3 loop spans 15 amino acids. In nucleotides, the CDR3 is TGCAGTGCTAGGGAAGAGACAGGCCCAAACTATGGCTACACCTTC. Its translation: CSAREETGPNYGYTF.

The V and J genes are TRBV4-1 and TRBJ2-5; 7 nucleotides line up with TRBD2. Germline V gene sequence: CDR1 MGHRA, CDR2 YSYEKL. This CDR3 has 19 residues. The trim removed 0 bases at V and 5 bases at J, leaving 18 bases unmatched. DNA for the CDR3: TGCGCCAGCAGCCAAGATCCACCGTGGGGGGAGGGCCGCCAGGAGACCCAGTACTTC. It translates to CASSQDPPWGEGRQETQYF.

The sample holds many counts of this clonotype. The V gene is TRBV2, the J gene TRBJ1-1; 8 nucleotides agree with TRBD1. V was clipped by 6 bases and J by 1 base; unmatched bases: 13. The CDR3 has 17 amino acids. The germline CDR1 and CDR2 sequences are SNHLY and FYNNEI. As DNA, the CDR3 is TGTGCCAGCAGCTCAGACAGGGGCGCGCGCCGGAACACTGAAGCTTTCTTT. Amino acid sequence: CASSSDRGARRNTEAFF.

Many counts were recorded for this clonotype. This chain joins TRBV15 and TRBJ2-2, with 13 positions matching TRBD2. The germline V gene encodes CDR1 LNHNV and CDR2 YYDKDF (reference sequence). Germline trimming cut 1 base from V and 0 bases from J; bases unmatched to any gene: 2. The CDR3 sequence is 18 residues long. The CDR3 coding sequence is TGTGCCACCAGCAGAGGACTAGCGGGAGGACCGAACACCGGGGAGCTGTTTTTT. Residues: CATSRGLAGGPNTGELFF.

The sample holds many counts of this clonotype. Germline and junction disagree at one end, which may indicate a read error. This chain joins TRBV29-1 and TRBJ1-3; D is ambiguous. The CDR3 has 12 residues. The germline V gene has CDR1 SQVTM and CDR2 ANQGSEA. The CDR3 is CNVSSSGNTIYF. In nucleotides, the CDR3 is TGCAACGTTAGTAGCTCTGGAAACACCATATATTTT. Full variable domain (remainder filled in from reference TRBV29-1 and TRBJ1-3): SAVISQKPSRDICQRGTSLTIQCQVDSQVTMMFWYRQQPGQSLTLIATANQGSEATYESGFVIDKFPISRPNLTFSTLTVSNMSPEDSSIYLCNVSSSGNTIYFGEGSWLTVV.

This clonotype showed up many times. V gene TRBV6-1 combines with J gene TRBJ1-5; D might be TRBD1 (6 bases). This CDR3 region has 15 residues. Germline CDR1 reads MNHNS; CDR2 reads SASEGT. V was clipped by 4 bases and J by 2 bases, with 12 bases between them. CDR3 sequence (DNA): TGTGCCAGCAGTGTGTTGGCAGGGGGCAATCAGCCCCAGCATTTT. It is translated as CASSVLAGGNQPQHF.

Worth noting for this clonotype: Possible read error: a much larger clone is one base away. J is TRBJ2-7 and V is TRBV12-3 or TRBV12-4; D is undetermined. Deletions cut 1 base from V and 6 bases from J, with 13 bases between. This CDR3 is built from 14 residues. Here the CDR3 reads CASSLGDITCEQYF. Here the CDR3 DNA reads TGTGCCAGCAGTTTAGGAGACATTACCTGCGAGCAGTACTTC.

The table lists this clonotype with many counts. The CDR3 DNA reads TGTGCCATCAGTGAGATAGCGGGAGAAGAGACCCAGTACTTC. Amino acids: CAISEIAGEETQYF. The J gene is TRBJ2-5, the V gene TRBV10-3, with TRBD2 matching over 9 bases. The CDR3 spans 14 residues. J was trimmed by 3 bases and V by 2 bases; bases with no gene match: 1. From germline, CDR1 is ENHRY and CDR2 SYGVKD.

The chain links TRBV19 to TRBJ2-7, with D possibly being TRBD1 or TRBD2 (7 bases each). V shed 7 bases and J shed 11 bases, with 15 bases lying between them. This CDR3 comprises 11 residues. Germline lookup yields CDR1 LNHDA and CDR2 SQIVND (reference sequence). The CDR3 region has the DNA TGTGCCAGTAAGGGGGCTAGCGGAGAGTACTTC. Translating it yields CASKGASGEYF.

This clonotype was picked up a small number of times. This chain connects TRBV28 to TRBJ2-1; 9 nucleotides line up with TRBD2. The germline CDR1 and CDR2 sequences are MDHEN and SYDVKM. Germline trimming cut 2 bases from V and 1 base from J; bases unmatched to any gene: 9. This CDR3 region has 18 residues. The CDR3 sequence: CASSLRARGRASYNEQFF. The DNA of the CDR3 is TGTGCCAGCAGTTTACGGGCTCGCGGGAGGGCATCCTACAATGAGCAGTTCTTC.

This clonotype came up a few times. The rearrangement links TRBV10-3 to TRBJ1-2, with 8 nucleotides matching TRBD1. Germline V gene sequence: CDR1 ENHRY, CDR2 SYGVKD. The CDR3 spans 11 residues. The CDR3 loop reads CAAGGATGYTF. The CDR3 DNA reads TGTGCAGCAGGGGGCGCGACAGGCTACACCTTC.

This clonotype came up many times. V is TRBV6-5 and J is TRBJ2-5; maybe TRBD2 (6 bases). Germline lookup yields CDR1 MNHEY and CDR2 SVGAGI. The CDR3 is made up of 16 amino acids. With 2 bases removed from V and 4 bases from J, the gap between germline ends came to 17 bases. The CDR3 DNA sequence: TGTGCCAGCAGTTACCCCGGGACGAAGGAGGGAGAGACCCAGTACTTC. Protein product: CASSYPGTKEGETQYF.

This clonotype was observed many times. The V and J genes are TRBV12-3 or TRBV12-4 and TRBJ2-1; 9 bases line up with TRBD1. J was trimmed by 6 bases and V by 4 bases; bases with no gene match: 7. The CDR3 has 15 amino acids. The CDR3 reads CASSSTGTGINEQFF. The CDR3 nucleotides read TGTGCCAGCAGTTCCACCGGGACAGGGATCAATGAGCAGTTCTTC.

This clonotype was picked up many times. V is TRBV7-9 and J is TRBJ2-5, with 10 bases fitting TRBD1. The ends lost 4 bases at V and 2 bases at J; junction bases unmatched: 4. The germline CDR1 and CDR2 sequences are SEHNR and FQNEAQ (reference sequence). The CDR3 runs 15 residues. CDR3 DNA: TGTGCCAGCAGCTACGGGACAGGGGTTCAAGAGACCCAGTACTTC. Translation gives CASSYGTGVQETQYF. Based on the CDR3 plus reference TRBV7-9 and TRBJ2-5, the full variable domain is DTGVSQNPRHKITKRGQNVTFRCDPISEHNRLYWYRQTLGQGPEFLTYFQNEAQLEKSRLLSDRFSAERPKGSFSTLEIQRTEQGDSAMYLCASSYGTGVQETQYFGPGTRLLVL.

This clonotype was recorded at least ten times. The chain joins TRBV6-1 to TRBJ1-5; perhaps TRBD1 as D (6 bases). Germline lookup yields CDR1 MNHNS and CDR2 SASEGT. The CDR3 covers 13 residues. V lost 2 bases, J lost 7 bases, and 9 bases lay in between. CDR3: CASSETGSQPQHF. CDR3 bases: TGTGCCAGCAGTGAAACAGGGAGCCAGCCCCAGCATTTT.

The chain links TRBV19 to TRBJ2-7, with TRBD1 matching over 8 bases. The CDR3 loop spans 13 amino acids. V was pared by 4 bases and J by 6 bases, with 5 bases of the junction left unmatched. The V gene's germline CDR1 is LNHDA and CDR2 SQIVND (reference sequence). The CDR3 DNA reads as TGTGCCAGTAGTAGGGGACAGGATGGCGAGCAGTACTTC. Translating gives CASSRGQDGEQYF.

The chain is built from TRBV28 and TRBJ1-1; no firm D call. Germline loops: CDR1 MDHEN, CDR2 SYDVKM. The V and J ends lost 5 bases and 3 bases respectively, with 10 bases between them. The CDR3 totals 13 residues. The CDR3: CASSQVGYTEAFF. In DNA, the CDR3 is TGTGCCAGCAGTCAAGTAGGGTACACTGAAGCTTTCTTT. Combining the CDR3 with reference TRBV28 and TRBJ1-1 gives the whole variable domain DVKVTQSSRYLVKRTGEKVFLECVQDMDHENMFWYRQDPGLGLRLIYFSYDVKMKEKGDIPEGYSVSREKKERFSLILESASTNQTSMYLCASSQVGYTEAFFGQGTRLTVV.

To note about this clonotype: The CDR3 end shows no conserved phenylalanine or tryptophan, and so a read error is likely. V and J are TRBV28 and TRBJ2-5, with a tentative D call TRBD2 (6 bases). V shed 6 bases and J shed 4 bases, with 12 bases lying between them. The CDR3 spans 13 residues. Germline V gene sequence: CDR1 MDHEN, CDR2 SYDVKM. The CDR3 protein is CASSNRDSETQYL. As DNA, the CDR3 is TGTGCCAGCAGCAACCGGGACTCAGAGACCCAGTACCTC.

This clonotype showed up just a few times. V usage is TRBV29-1 and J usage is TRBJ2-5; D perhaps matches TRBD1 (7 bases). V shed 8 bases and J shed 2 bases, with 12 bases lying between them. CDR1 is SQVTM and CDR2 is ANQGSEA in the germline V gene. This CDR3 is built from 12 residues. This CDR3 reads CSHRGGQETQYF. CDR3 coding DNA: TGCAGCCACAGGGGAGGACAAGAGACCCAGTACTTC.

Ten or more counts support this clonotype. The J gene is TRBJ1-5, the V gene TRBV15; the D is unclear. V was trimmed by 4 bases and J by 0 bases, leaving 10 bases between them. Germline V gene lookup returns CDR1 LNHNV and CDR2 YYDKDF (reference sequence). The CDR3 runs 15 residues. CDR3 bases: TGTGCCACCAGCAACGGAGCCACTAGCAATCAGCCCCAGCATTTT. Protein: CATSNGATSNQPQHF.

This clonotype occurred many times. A much larger clone differs from this one at a single base, so this may be a read error. The chain links TRBV6-5 to TRBJ1-1; D gene ambiguous. V lost 2 bases to trimming and J lost 1 base, with 5 bases between them. Germline lookup yields CDR1 MNHEY and CDR2 SVGAGI. This CDR3 spans 13 amino acids. CDR3 sequence (DNA): TGTGCCAGCAGTTACGCAGCGAACACTGAAGCTTTCTTT. Amino acids: CASSYAANTEAFF.

The chain has TRBV7-3 and TRBJ2-2; unclear D gene. The CDR3 has 15 amino acids. Germline V gene lookup returns CDR1 SGHTA and CDR2 FQGTGA. Trimming took off 2 bases at V and 4 bases at J, with 11 bases between the two ends. The CDR3 coding sequence is TGTGCCAGCAGCTTACGGGTCGCGAGCACCGGGGAGCTGTTTTTT. Translation: CASSLRVASTGELFF.

This clonotype was recorded many times. The chain recombines TRBV7-2 with TRBJ2-7; 7 nucleotides align to TRBD1. The CDR3 consists of 15 residues. Germline lookup yields CDR1 SGHTA and CDR2 FQGNSA. The V gene end was trimmed by 4 bases and the J gene end by 2 bases; junction bases not matched to a gene: 8. CDR3 coding DNA: TGTGCCAGCAGCTCCCCTTGGACAGGTACCTACGAGCAGTACTTC. It codes for CASSSPWTGTYEQYF.

The rearrangement joins TRBV7-9 to TRBJ2-1; 8 bases are a match to TRBD2. J gave up 15 bases and V 1 base, and 5 bases lay outside the gene matches. This CDR3 is built from 12 residues. The V gene's germline CDR1 is SEHNR and CDR2 FQNEAQ (reference sequence). The CDR3 is CASSLGGREGFF. The CDR3 DNA reads TGTGCCAGCAGCTTAGGAGGCCGGGAGGGGTTCTTC. The complete variable domain, with remaining parts taken from reference TRBV7-9 and TRBJ2-1, reads DTGVSQNPRHKITKRGQNVTFRCDPISEHNRLYWYRQTLGQGPEFLTYFQNEAQLEKSRLLSDRFSAERPKGSFSTLEIQRTEQGDSAMYLCASSLGGREGFFGPGTRLTVL.

This clonotype was detected ten times or more. V is TRBV6-2 or TRBV6-3 and J is TRBJ1-6, with D possibly TRBD1 on 5 matching bases. Germline V lookup: CDR1 MNHEY, CDR2 SVGEGT. Trimming took off 7 bases at V and 6 bases at J, with 19 bases between the two ends. CDR3 length: 16 residues. The CDR3 nucleotides read TGTGCCAGCATCCCGGGGGTAAAAGGACTTAATTCACCCCTCCACTTT. Encoded protein: CASIPGVKGLNSPLHF.

This clonotype was seen repeatedly, ten times or more. The chain uses TRBV27 and TRBJ1-1, with 7 bases that match TRBD1. Losses at the gene ends were 4 bases for V and 10 bases for J; bases not matched to a gene: 12. Germline assignment: CDR1 MNHEY and CDR2 SMNVEV (reference sequence). The CDR3 spans 14 residues. CDR3 coding DNA: TGTGCCAGCAGTTCCAAGGTACAGGGGAACGGAGCTTTCTTT. Residues: CASSSKVQGNGAFF.

This clonotype has a count of ten or more. V and J are TRBV6-5 and TRBJ2-2; D is perhaps TRBD1 or TRBD2 (5 bases each). This CDR3 region has 14 residues. The ends were cut back, 0 bases at V and 7 bases at J, with 9 bases in the middle. In germline, CDR1 is MNHEY, CDR2 SVGAGI. The CDR3 sequence is CASSYSGTNGELFF. In DNA, the CDR3 is TGTGCCAGCAGTTACTCGGGGACGAACGGGGAGCTGTTTTTT.

This chain uses TRBV7-8 with TRBJ2-7, with D possibly matching TRBD1 (6 bases). This CDR3 has 16 amino acids. Trimming removed 5 bases from V and 2 bases from J, with 19 bases in between. Germline V gene lookup returns CDR1 SGHVS and CDR2 FQNEAQ. CDR3 DNA sequence: TGTGCCAGCAGCGCCGGTGGGGGCTCCATCACCTACGAGCAGTACTTC. Translation gives CASSAGGGSITYEQYF.